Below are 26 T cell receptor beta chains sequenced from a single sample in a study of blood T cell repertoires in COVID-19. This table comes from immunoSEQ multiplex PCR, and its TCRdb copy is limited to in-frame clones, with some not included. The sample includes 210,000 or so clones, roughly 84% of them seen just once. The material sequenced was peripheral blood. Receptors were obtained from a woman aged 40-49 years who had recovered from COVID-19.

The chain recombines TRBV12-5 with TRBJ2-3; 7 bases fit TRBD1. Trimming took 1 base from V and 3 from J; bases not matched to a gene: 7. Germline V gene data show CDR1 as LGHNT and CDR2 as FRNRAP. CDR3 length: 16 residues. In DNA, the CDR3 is TGTGCTAGTGGTTTGGGACAACAGGGGACAACAGATACGCAGTATTTT. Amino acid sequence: CASGLGQQGTTDTQYF.

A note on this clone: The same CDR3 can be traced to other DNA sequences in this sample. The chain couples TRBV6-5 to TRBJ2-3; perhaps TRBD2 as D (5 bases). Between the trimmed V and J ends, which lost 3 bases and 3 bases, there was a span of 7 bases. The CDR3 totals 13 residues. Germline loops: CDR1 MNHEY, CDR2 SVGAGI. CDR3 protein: CASSYRGTDTQYF. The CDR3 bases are TGTGCCAGCAGTTATCGAGGGACAGATACGCAGTATTTT.

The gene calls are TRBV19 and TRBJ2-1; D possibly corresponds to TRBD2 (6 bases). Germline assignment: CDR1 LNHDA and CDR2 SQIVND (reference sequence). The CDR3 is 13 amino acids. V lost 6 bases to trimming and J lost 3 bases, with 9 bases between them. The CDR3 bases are TGTGCCAGTAGAGGGACTGACTACAATGAGCAGTTCTTC. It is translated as CASRGTDYNEQFF.

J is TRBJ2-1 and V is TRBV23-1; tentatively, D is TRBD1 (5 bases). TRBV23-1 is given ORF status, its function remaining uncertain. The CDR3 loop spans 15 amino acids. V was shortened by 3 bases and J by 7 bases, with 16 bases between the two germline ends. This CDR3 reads CASSHFQGSENEQFF. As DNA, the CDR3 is TGCGCCAGCAGTCACTTTCAGGGATCGGAGAATGAGCAGTTCTTC.

DNA for the CDR3: TGTGCCAGCAGCCCCTCAGAACAGGGGGGGGAGACCCAGTACTTC. It specifies CASSPSEQGGETQYF. This chain links TRBV4-2 with TRBJ2-5, with D perhaps matching TRBD1 (8 bases). Germline V gene lookup returns CDR1 LGHNA and CDR2 YNFKEQ. CDR3 length equals 15 residues. The V end lost 4 bases, the J end lost 5 bases, and 17 bases lay between the germline ends.

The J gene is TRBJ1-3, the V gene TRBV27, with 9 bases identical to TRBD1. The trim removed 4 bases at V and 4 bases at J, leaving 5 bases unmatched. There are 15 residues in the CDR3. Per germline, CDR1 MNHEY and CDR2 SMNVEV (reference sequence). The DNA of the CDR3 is TGTGCCAGCAGTTCACAGGGGGCTTTCGGAAACACCATATATTTT. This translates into CASSSQGAFGNTIYF.

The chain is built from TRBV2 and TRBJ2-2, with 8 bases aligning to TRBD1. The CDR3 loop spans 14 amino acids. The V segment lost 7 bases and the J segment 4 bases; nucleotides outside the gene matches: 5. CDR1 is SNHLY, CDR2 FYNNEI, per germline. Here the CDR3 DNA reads TGTGCCAGCAAAGGTACAGGGGGCACCGGGGAGCTGTTTTTT. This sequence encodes CASKGTGGTGELFF. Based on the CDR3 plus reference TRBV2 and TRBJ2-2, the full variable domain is EPEVTQTPSHQVTQMGQEVILRCVPISNHLYFYWYRQILGQKVEFLVSFYNNEISEKSEIFDDQFSVERPDGSNFTLKIRSTKLEDSAMYFCASKGTGGTGELFFGEGSRLTVL.

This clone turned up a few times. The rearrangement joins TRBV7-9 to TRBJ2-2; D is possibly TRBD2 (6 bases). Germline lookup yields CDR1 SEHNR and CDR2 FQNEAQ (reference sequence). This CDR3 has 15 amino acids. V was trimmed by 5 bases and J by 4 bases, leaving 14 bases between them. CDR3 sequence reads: CASSPPGLPTGELFF. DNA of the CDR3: TGTGCCAGCAGCCCACCGGGACTCCCCACCGGGGAGCTGTTTTTT. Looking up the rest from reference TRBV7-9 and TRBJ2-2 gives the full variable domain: DTGVSQNPRHKITKRGQNVTFRCDPISEHNRLYWYRQTLGQGPEFLTYFQNEAQLEKSRLLSDRFSAERPKGSFSTLEIQRTEQGDSAMYLCASSPPGLPTGELFFGEGSRLTVL.

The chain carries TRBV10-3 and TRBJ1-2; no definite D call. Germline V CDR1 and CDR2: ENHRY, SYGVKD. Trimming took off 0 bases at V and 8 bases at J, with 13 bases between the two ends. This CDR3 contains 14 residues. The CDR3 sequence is CAISESGVLDGYTF. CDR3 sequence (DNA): TGTGCCATCAGTGAGTCGGGCGTTCTTGACGGCTACACCTTC.

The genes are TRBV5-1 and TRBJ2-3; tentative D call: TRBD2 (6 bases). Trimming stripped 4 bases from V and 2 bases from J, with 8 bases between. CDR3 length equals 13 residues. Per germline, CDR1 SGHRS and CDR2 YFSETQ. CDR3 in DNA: TGCGCCAGCAGCGGAGGGACCACAGATACGCAGTATTTT. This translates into CASSGGTTDTQYF. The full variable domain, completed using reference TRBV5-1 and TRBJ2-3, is KAGVTQTPRYLIKTRGQQVTLSCSPISGHRSVSWYQQTPGQGLQFLFEYFSETQRNKGNFPGRFSGRQFSNSRSEMNVSTLELGDSALYLCASSGGTTDTQYFGPGTRLTVL.

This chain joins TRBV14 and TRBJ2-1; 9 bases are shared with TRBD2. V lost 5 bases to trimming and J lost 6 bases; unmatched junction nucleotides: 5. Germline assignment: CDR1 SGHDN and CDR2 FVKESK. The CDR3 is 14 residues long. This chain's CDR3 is CASSEPGLANEQFF. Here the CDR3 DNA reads TGTGCCAGCAGCGAACCGGGACTAGCCAATGAGCAGTTCTTC.

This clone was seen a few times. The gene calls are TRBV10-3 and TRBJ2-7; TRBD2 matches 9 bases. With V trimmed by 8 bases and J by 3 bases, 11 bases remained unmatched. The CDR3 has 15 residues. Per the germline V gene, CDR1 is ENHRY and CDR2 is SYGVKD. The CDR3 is CAIGQSSGIVYEQYF. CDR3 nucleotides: TGTGCCATCGGCCAATCTAGCGGGATTGTCTACGAGCAGTACTTC.

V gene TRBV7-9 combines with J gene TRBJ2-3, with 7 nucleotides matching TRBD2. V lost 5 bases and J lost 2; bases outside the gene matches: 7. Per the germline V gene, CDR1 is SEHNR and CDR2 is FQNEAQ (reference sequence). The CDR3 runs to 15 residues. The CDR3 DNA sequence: TGTGCCAGCAGCCTATCTAGCGGCCACACAGATACGCAGTATTTT. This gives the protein CASSLSSGHTDTQYF.

The CDR3 protein is CASSTDRVVIGANVLTF. CDR3 DNA sequence: TGTGCCAGCAGTACCGACAGGGTTGTCATTGGGGCCAACGTCCTGACTTTC. The chain couples TRBV27 to TRBJ2-6; 7 nucleotides agree with TRBD1. The trim removed 5 bases at V and 3 bases at J, leaving 10 bases unmatched. This CDR3 has 17 amino acids. CDR1 MNHEY and CDR2 SMNVEV come from the germline V gene (reference sequence).

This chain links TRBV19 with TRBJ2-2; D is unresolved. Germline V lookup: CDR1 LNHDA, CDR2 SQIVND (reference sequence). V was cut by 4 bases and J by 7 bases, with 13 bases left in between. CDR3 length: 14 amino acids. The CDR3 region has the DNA TGTGCCAGTAGTACGAGGAATCCGGTCGGGGAGCTGTTTTTT. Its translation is CASSTRNPVGELFF.

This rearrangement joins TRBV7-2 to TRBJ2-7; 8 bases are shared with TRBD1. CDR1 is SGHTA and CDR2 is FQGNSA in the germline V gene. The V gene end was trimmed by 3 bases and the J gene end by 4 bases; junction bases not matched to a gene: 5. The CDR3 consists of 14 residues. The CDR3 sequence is CASSLDRAGYEQYF. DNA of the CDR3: TGTGCCAGCAGCTTGGACAGGGCTGGGTACGAGCAGTACTTC.

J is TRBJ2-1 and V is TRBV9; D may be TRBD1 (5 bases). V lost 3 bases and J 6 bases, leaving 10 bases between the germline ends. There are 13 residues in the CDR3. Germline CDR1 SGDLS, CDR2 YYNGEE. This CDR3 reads CASSADTFNEQFF. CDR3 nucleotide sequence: TGTGCCAGCAGCGCGGACACCTTCAATGAGCAGTTCTTC.

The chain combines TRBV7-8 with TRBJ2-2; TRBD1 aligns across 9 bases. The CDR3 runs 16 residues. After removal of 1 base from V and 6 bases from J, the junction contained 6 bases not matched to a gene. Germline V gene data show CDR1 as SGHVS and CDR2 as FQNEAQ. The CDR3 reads CASSLEGQGIAGELFF. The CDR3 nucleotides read TGTGCCAGCAGCTTAGAGGGACAGGGAATAGCCGGGGAGCTGTTTTTT.

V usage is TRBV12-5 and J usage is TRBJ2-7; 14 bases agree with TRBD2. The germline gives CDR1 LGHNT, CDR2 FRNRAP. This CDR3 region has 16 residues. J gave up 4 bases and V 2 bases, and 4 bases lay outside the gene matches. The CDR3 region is CASGLSTSGRVYEQYF. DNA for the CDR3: TGTGCTAGTGGTTTGTCGACTAGCGGGAGGGTTTACGAGCAGTACTTC.

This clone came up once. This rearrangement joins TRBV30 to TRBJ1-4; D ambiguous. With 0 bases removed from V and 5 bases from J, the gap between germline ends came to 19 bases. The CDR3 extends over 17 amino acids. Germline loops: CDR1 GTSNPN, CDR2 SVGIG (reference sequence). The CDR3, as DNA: TGTGCCTGGAGTGTAATATATGGTTCGGGTGGGAATGAAAAACTGTTTTTT. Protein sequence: CAWSVIYGSGGNEKLFF.

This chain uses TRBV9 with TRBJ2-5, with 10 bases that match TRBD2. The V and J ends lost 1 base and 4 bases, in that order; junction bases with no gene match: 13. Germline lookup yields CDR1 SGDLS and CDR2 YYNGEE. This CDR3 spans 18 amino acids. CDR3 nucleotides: TGTGCCAGCAGCGTATCATTCGGGGCTAGCGGGAGCTTAGAGACCCAGTACTTC. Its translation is CASSVSFGASGSLETQYF.

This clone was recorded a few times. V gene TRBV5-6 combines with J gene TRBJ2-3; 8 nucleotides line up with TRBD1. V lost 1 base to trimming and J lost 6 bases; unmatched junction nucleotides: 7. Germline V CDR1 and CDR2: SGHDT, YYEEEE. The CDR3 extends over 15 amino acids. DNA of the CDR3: TGTGCCAGCAGCTTGCCCGGGACAGGCGGGGATACGCAGTATTTT. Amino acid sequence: CASSLPGTGGDTQYF.

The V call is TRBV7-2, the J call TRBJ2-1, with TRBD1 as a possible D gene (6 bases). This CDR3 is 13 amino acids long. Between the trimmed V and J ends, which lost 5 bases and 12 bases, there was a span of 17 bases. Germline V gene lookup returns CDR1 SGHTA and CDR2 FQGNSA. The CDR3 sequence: CASSRREQGWQFF. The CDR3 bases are TGTGCCAGCAGCCGCAGGGAACAGGGATGGCAGTTCTTC.

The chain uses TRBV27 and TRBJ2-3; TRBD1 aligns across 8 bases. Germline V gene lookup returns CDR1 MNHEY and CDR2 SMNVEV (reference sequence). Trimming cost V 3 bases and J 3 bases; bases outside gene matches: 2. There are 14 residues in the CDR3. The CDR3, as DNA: TGTGCCAGCAGTTTGTGGACAGGGACAGATACGCAGTATTTT. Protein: CASSLWTGTDTQYF.

DNA for the CDR3: TGTGCCAGCCTCCAAGGTGGCGGGGGACATGAGACCCAGTACTTC. Translation gives CASLQGGGGHETQYF. The chain employs TRBV2 and TRBJ2-5, with a tentative D call TRBD2 (7 bases). V was clipped by 8 bases and J by 5 bases, with 21 bases between them. Germline V CDR1 and CDR2: SNHLY, FYNNEI. This CDR3 comprises 15 residues.

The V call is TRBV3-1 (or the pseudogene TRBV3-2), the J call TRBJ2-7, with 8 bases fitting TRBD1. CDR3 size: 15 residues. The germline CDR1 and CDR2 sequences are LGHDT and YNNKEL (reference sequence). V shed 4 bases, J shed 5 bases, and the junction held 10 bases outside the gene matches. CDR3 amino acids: CASSLGGQGLNEQYF. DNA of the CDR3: TGTGCCAGCAGCCTCGGAGGACAGGGCCTCAACGAGCAGTACTTC.